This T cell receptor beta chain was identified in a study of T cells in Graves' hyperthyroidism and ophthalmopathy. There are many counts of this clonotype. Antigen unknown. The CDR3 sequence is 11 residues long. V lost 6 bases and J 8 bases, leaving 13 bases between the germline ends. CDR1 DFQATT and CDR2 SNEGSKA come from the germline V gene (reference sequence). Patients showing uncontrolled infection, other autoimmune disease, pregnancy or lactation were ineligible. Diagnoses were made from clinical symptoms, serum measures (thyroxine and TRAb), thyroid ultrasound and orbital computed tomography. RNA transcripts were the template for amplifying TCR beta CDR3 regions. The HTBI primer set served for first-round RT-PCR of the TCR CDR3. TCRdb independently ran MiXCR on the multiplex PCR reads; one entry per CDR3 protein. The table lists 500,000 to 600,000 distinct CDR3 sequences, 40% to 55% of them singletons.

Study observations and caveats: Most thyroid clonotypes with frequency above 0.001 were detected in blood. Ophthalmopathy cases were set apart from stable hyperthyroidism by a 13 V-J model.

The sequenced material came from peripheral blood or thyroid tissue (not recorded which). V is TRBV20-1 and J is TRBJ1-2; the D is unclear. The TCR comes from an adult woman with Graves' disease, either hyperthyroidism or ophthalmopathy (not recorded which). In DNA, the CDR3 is TGCAGTGCGATTTTAGGAGGGGGCTACACCTTC. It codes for CSAILGGGYTF.